These T cell receptor beta chains were read from a single sample in a study of CD8 T cells in Susac syndrome. A single record per CDR3 protein comes from TCRdb applying MiXCR to the immunoSEQ multiplex PCR reads. The sample carries around 170,000 distinct CDR3 sequences, approximately 94% recorded once. Specimen: CD4+ T cells from PBMCs. Every receptor here comes from a human donor with Susac syndrome. The CDR3 runs from the conserved cysteine through the conserved F or W.

V gene	CDR3 protein
TRBV6-1	CASTHASNTGELFF
TRBV6-1	CAVQGISNQPQHF
TRBV10-3	CAISESIGGSPFF
TRBV5-1	CASSLAGWGEQFF
TRBV5-4	CASSFGRRTNTGELFF
TRBV29-1	CSVERGTGELFF
TRBV27	CASSLSIGDSYEQYF
TRBV29-1	CSVDTDRNRWGGYTF
TRBV27	CASSLSRGDSIYEQYF
TRBV6-1	CASRSPLGAGTDTQYF
TRBV9	CASSPSPGLNTEAFF
TRBV5-1	CASSFPWSTSGLPNEQFF
TRBV19	CASKRRHSTDTQYF
TRBV28	CASRTVLLETQYF
TRBV2	CASKSYEQYF
TRBV2	CASSAGGTAYEQYF
TRBV6-2/TRBV6-3	CASSRGQPGAPQHF
TRBV7-9	CASSLAPGDLGTLHF
TRBV20-1	CSARVLTPLEQYF
TRBV6-6	CASSPQIAGGLETQYF
TRBV30	CAWSEGGSPLHF
TRBV6-6	CASTGKNTGELFF
TRBV20-1	CSAPAAGGTDTQYF
TRBV5-1	CASSPVVEKGGGYTF
TRBV30	CARRGGDTEAFF
TRBV3-1	CASSHSSGQGGYELYF
TRBV5-4	CASSLESSVLGPDTQYF
TRBV5-1	CASSLAQAGGYGYTF
TRBV24-1	CATSDPQQGTGSEQFF
TRBV9	CASSVGIGDEGLADNNEQFF
TRBV28	CASSLTGIPNYGYTF
TRBV28	CASSFGTGEKLFF
TRBV23-1	CASRGGKPPPNQPQHF
TRBV29-1	CSVEVAGGYQYF
TRBV6-5	CASTPRVYQETQYF
TRBV28	CASSLGPVRETQYF
TRBV5-1	CASRAGDNYEQYF
TRBV20-1	CSAGRFRGQPGDTIYF
TRBV15	CATSRVLAAGNTIYF
TRBV29-1	CSVELKYEQYF
TRBV5-1	CASSARQDDPYEQYF
TRBV3-1	CASSQGVSTYEQYF
TRBV9	CASSVAPRDREFF
TRBV3-1	CASSQVAALQETQYF
TRBV9	CASSVVGRYNEQFF
TRBV3-1	CASSLHREMETQYF
TRBV29-1	CSVVGLANTGELFF